Listed below are T cell receptor beta chains from one sample, sequenced in a study of blood T cell repertoires in COVID-19. Data came from immunoSEQ multiplex PCR; TCRdb stores just in-frame clones and leaves some out. The sample lists about 110,000 clones, around 82% occurring once. Sequenced: peripheral blood. The receptors derive from a woman in her sixties or seventies with acute or convalescent COVID-19. Both conserved end residues are part of each CDR3. The D gene is left open where the match is weak. Expanded clones are given a class, and other clones once, few, many or no size at all.

D gene	V gene	clone size	J gene	CDR3 DNA	CDR3 protein
-	TRBV2	-	TRBJ1-4	TGTGCCAGCAGTATTGACACCCTGGGTGAAAAACTGTTTTTT	CASSIDTLGEKLFF
TRBD1	TRBV6-5	-	TRBJ1-1	TGTGCCAGCAGTTCTAACAGGGGGGCTGAAGCTTTCTTT	CASSSNRGAEAFF
-	TRBV11-2	-	TRBJ1-5	TGTGCCAGCAGCTTAGGACCCGGGGAACAGCCCCAGCATTTT	CASSLGPGEQPQHF
-	TRBV19	-	TRBJ2-3	TGTGCCAGTAGAGGGGCGCTGGATACAGATACGCAGTATTTT	CASRGALDTDTQYF
-	TRBV7-9	once	TRBJ1-2	TGTGCCAGCAGCCGGAGGGGAGGTGGCTACACCTTC	CASSRRGGGYTF
-	TRBV11-1	few	TRBJ1-1	TGTGCCAGCAGCAACCCCCCGGGAATGAACACTGAAGCTTTCTTT	CASSNPPGMNTEAFF
TRBD2	TRBV30	-	TRBJ2-5	TGTGCCTGGAGTTTGTGGGGGGGTCAAGAGACCCAGTACTTC	CAWSLWGGQETQYF
-	TRBV7-2	few	TRBJ2-2	TGTGCCAGCAGGGACCCTGGACAGAACACCGGGGAGCTGTTTTTT	CASRDPGQNTGELFF
-	TRBV18	-	TRBJ2-7	TGTGCCAGCTCACCGTCACAGGGACGCGAGCAGTACTTC	CASSPSQGREQYF
TRBD1	TRBV6-5	-	TRBJ2-2	TGTGCCAGCGGATCGACAGGGGTCGGAACCGGGGAGCTGTTTTTT	CASGSTGVGTGELFF
-	TRBV6-4	-	TRBJ2-3	TGTGCCAGCAGTGACCGTGGGGAGTTCACAGATACGCAGTATTTT	CASSDRGEFTDTQYF
TRBD2	TRBV5-8	-	TRBJ2-5	TGTGCCAGCAGCCCGGGGGGTTGGAGCGGGGTTGAGACCCAGTACTTC	CASSPGGWSGVETQYF
-	TRBV7-3	-	TRBJ1-1	TGTGCCAGCAGCCGTACAGGAGACACTGAAGCTTTCTTT	CASSRTGDTEAFF
TRBD1	TRBV7-9	-	TRBJ1-4	TGTGCCAGCAGCCAGGGACAGGGGGCTCTGTTTACTAATGAAAAACTGTTTTTT	CASSQGQGALFTNEKLFF
TRBD1	TRBV9	-	TRBJ2-3	TGTGCCAGCAGCGTCAGACAGGGTACACCAGATACGCAGTATTTT	CASSVRQGTPDTQYF
-	TRBV27	-	TRBJ1-2	TGTGCCAGCAGTCGTACGGTCGGTAACTATGGCTACACCTTC	CASSRTVGNYGYTF
TRBD1	TRBV7-3	-	TRBJ2-7	TGTGCCAGCAGCGCATCCGGGACAGGGCCTTGGGAGCAGTACTTC	CASSASGTGPWEQYF
-	TRBV7-9	-	TRBJ1-4	TGTGCCAGCAGCCTTTCTTTTGAGGAAAAACTGTTTTTT	CASSLSFEEKLFF
TRBD2	TRBV24-1	-	TRBJ2-5	TGTGCCAGCGGGGGCCAAGAGACCCAGTACTTC	CASGGQETQYF
TRBD1	TRBV15	-	TRBJ1-2	TGTGCCACCAGCGTCCTGACAGGGGCTGGCTACACCTTC	CATSVLTGAGYTF
-	TRBV19	few	TRBJ1-6	TGTGCCAGTAGTACAGGGACTGGCGGTCCCTCACCCCTCCACTTT	CASSTGTGGPSPLHF
-	TRBV6-5	-	TRBJ2-1	TGTGCCAGCAGCCCACAGGGGCGGGGTTACAATGAGCAGTTCTTC	CASSPQGRGYNEQFF
-	TRBV7-2	-	TRBJ2-7	TGTGCCAGCAGCCCCGACGTAGCGAGCTCCTACGAGCAGTACTTC	CASSPDVASSYEQYF
-	TRBV2	few	TRBJ2-7	TGTGCCAGCAGTGGGCGACAGAGAAACGAGCAGTACTTC	CASSGRQRNEQYF
-	TRBV19	-	TRBJ1-5	TGTGCCAGTGCAACTCACCTTGCGGGAAATCAGCCCCAGCATTTT	CASATHLAGNQPQHF
TRBD1	TRBV9	-	TRBJ1-5	TGTGCCAGCAGCCTAGGACAGGGGGGTTATCAGCCCCAGCATTTT	CASSLGQGGYQPQHF
-	TRBV5-1	-	TRBJ1-2	TGCGCCAGCAGCTTGGGCTTTGGCAATTCCTATGGCTACACCTTC	CASSLGFGNSYGYTF
-	TRBV9	-	TRBJ2-3	TGTGCCAGCAGCGTAACGGACAGTGAATTAAATACGCAGTATTTT	CASSVTDSELNTQYF
-	TRBV25-1	few	TRBJ2-1	TGTGCCAGCAGACGACCGGGACACCTCCCTGAGCAGTTCTTC	CASRRPGHLPEQFF
TRBD1	TRBV7-6	-	TRBJ1-6	TGTGCCAGCAGACCGGACAGGGGGACTAATTCACCCCTCCACTTT	CASRPDRGTNSPLHF
-	TRBV2	-	TRBJ1-5	TGTGCCAGCAGTGATGGAGGGCATCAGCCCCAGCATTTT	CASSDGGHQPQHF
-	TRBV12-5	once	TRBJ2-1	TGTGCTAGTGTCGAGAAGTGGTACAATGAGCAGTTCTTC	CASVEKWYNEQFF
TRBD1	TRBV18	-	TRBJ1-4	TGTGCCAGCTCACCCCGACAGGGGAGGGATGAAAAACTGTTTTTT	CASSPRQGRDEKLFF
-	TRBV6-5	-	TRBJ2-3	TGTGCCAGCAGTTACTCGCGGGGAAGTCCTACGCAGTATTTT	CASSYSRGSPTQYF
-	TRBV6-5	-	TRBJ1-2	TGTGCCAGCACCCCCGGGGTAAACTATGGCTACACCTTC	CASTPGVNYGYTF
TRBD1	TRBV5-1	few	TRBJ1-1	TGCGCCAGCAGCTTGGAGGCAGGGGGTCTGAACACTGAAGCTTTCTTT	CASSLEAGGLNTEAFF
-	TRBV2	-	TRBJ2-3	TGTGCCAGCGGAGGAGCAATTAGCACAGATACGCAGTATTTT	CASGGAISTDTQYF
TRBD1	TRBV11-3	once	TRBJ2-5	TGTGCCAGCAGCCCCGGACAGGTGGGCCCAGAGACCCAGTACTTC	CASSPGQVGPETQYF
TRBD1	TRBV10-3	-	TRBJ2-7	TGTGCCATCGGGGGACAGGCTTCCTACGAGCAGTACTTC	CAIGGQASYEQYF
TRBD1	TRBV30	-	TRBJ1-1	TGTGCCTGGGACAGGGGGAGGGCTGAAGCTTTCTTT	CAWDRGRAEAFF
TRBD1	TRBV4-1	-	TRBJ2-7	TGCGCCAGCAGCCATGATTCCGGGACAGGGGCCTACGAGCAGTACTTC	CASSHDSGTGAYEQYF
-	TRBV14	-	TRBJ2-7	TGTGCCAGCAGCCAAATCTCAGGTGGACTCTACGAGCAGTACTTC	CASSQISGGLYEQYF
-	TRBV19	-	TRBJ1-2	TGTGCCAGTAGTATAGTCCCTCCGACAGCAGCCTATGGCTACACCTTC	CASSIVPPTAAYGYTF
TRBD1	TRBV4-1	once	TRBJ1-1	TGCGCCAGCAGCCAAGCCCGGACAGGGCGCACTGAAGCTTTCTTT	CASSQARTGRTEAFF
-	TRBV7-3	once	TRBJ2-7	TGTGCCAGCAGCTTAGCCGCAGGGAACTACGAGCAGTACTTC	CASSLAAGNYEQYF
TRBD1	TRBV5-1	-	TRBJ2-2	TGCGCCAGCAGCCCGGACAGGGGGTACACCGGGGAGCTGTTTTTT	CASSPDRGYTGELFF
TRBD1	TRBV4-1	-	TRBJ1-1	TGCGCCAGCAGCCTCCATGGACAGGGTGGCACTGAAGCTTTCTTT	CASSLHGQGGTEAFF